This T cell receptor beta chain was obtained from a study of radiotherapy plus CTLA-4 blockade in lung cancer. At the level of the study: The study recorded objective responses in approximately 19% of patients and disease control in approximately 31%. Study-level findings and limits: The authors reported that early blood T cell clone dynamics, with interferon-beta, best predicted response.

Measured with immunoSEQ multiplex PCR; TCRdb has only the in-frame clones, and not every one. The sample contains 95,000 to 150,000 clones, just under 90% of which appear only once. This clone appeared once. Its antigen is as yet unknown. Trimming took off 4 bases at V and 3 bases at J, with 13 bases between the two ends. Per the germline V gene, CDR1 is SGHRS and CDR2 is YFSETQ. The CDR3 sequence is 15 residues long. This receptor was obtained from a human donor with non-small cell lung cancer that progressed on radiotherapy plus ipilimumab. This sample comprised peripheral blood, obtained from a patient treated with radiotherapy plus ipilimumab. The rearrangement uses TRBV5-1 and TRBJ2-2, with D possibly TRBD2 on 6 matching bases. CDR3 protein: CASSPGGWDTGELFF. CDR3 coding DNA: TGCGCCAGCAGCCCCGGGGGATGGGACACCGGGGAGCTGTTTTTT.